The sequence of this TCR beta chain was determined in a study of beta chain features in type 1 diabetes (dated by TCRdb to 2017 to 2018). Broadly, across the study: Patients and healthy donors did not differ in mean age, gender distribution, total cell number or subset yield. Whereas all 30 or so donors provided naive and central memory subsets, regulatory and stem cell-like memory subsets were isolated from just 8 patients and about 8 healthy donors. The study compared the TCRB repertoires of sorted circulating CD4+ T cell subsets in recently diagnosed type 1 diabetes patients with those in matched healthy donors. Across all samples, fewer than 130 million sorted cells were examined, and cell number per subset correlated strongly with RNA yield. Results and caveats for the whole study, not just this receptor: A moderate but significant shortening of TCRB CDR3 length was observed in type 1 diabetes patients in all four CD4+ subsets. The naive, central memory and regulatory TCRB repertoires appeared to resemble one another more closely among patients than among healthy donors. Shorter templates might be favored by PCR, yet because patient and control samples were amplified and corrected together, any such skew would affect both groups equally. At VDJ recombination sites, type 1 diabetes patients had fewer insertions and more deleted nucleotides, which implies abnormalities in thymic rearrangement. Because cDNA was sequenced instead of genomic DNA, highly expressing activated cells could be over-represented, though the groups showed no difference in activation or CD3 levels. Only small numbers of individuals were included in the HLA sub-analyses, which left unresolved whether HLA type had any influence on TCRB rearrangement.

From each donor, a single peripheral blood sample of 95 to 150 mL on average was drawn into heparinised tubes. Using a panel that included CD45RO, CCR7, CD25, CD127, CD95 and CD27, naive, central memory, regulatory and stem cell-like memory CD4+ T cells were sorted on a BD FACSAria II. A purity above 98% was achieved for all sorted populations. PBMCs were separated immediately by Lymphoprep density gradient centrifugation and were stained directly, without being cultured. So that batch effects would be minimized, each experiment stained and sorted samples in pairs, pairing one healthy donor with one patient. All of the isolated RNA was reverse transcribed with the High Capacity cDNA Reverse Transcription Kit, so expressed TCRB transcripts were sequenced. Deep immunoSEQ sequencing was performed on naive, central memory and regulatory T cell samples, with an average of roughly 3.6 million total reads per sample. After sorted cells were lysed in RLT buffer, RNA was extracted with DNase-treated RNeasy Micro or Mini kits, with the choice depending on cell number. To prevent cross-contamination, each cell subset was processed individually, whereas patient and healthy donor samples were processed jointly. The immunoSEQ multiplex PCR was used to amplify TCRB sequences from cDNA, yielding 87-bp fragments that span the CDR3 region. Amplicons were sequenced on the Illumina HiSeq platform. The paper's data handling went like this. Synthetic template baselines were used to correct PCR bias computationally, reads within Hamming distance 2 were collapsed together, and singletons that could not be merged were discarded. Reads were aligned against IMGT so that V, D and J genes, CDR3 length and insertions or deletions at six rearrangement sites could be assigned. Clonotype counts were normalized to sorted cell number within each subset before computing true diversity and Gini coefficients with the tcR R package. The overlap coefficient, calculated on TCRB nucleotide sequences, was used to measure repertoire sharing. Out-of-frame TCRB sequences from naive cells were analyzed to stand in for the pre-selection repertoire. TCRdb stores this immuneACCESS table with in-frame sequences only. Part of the clones is absent; in the studies checked, under half of the shortfall reflects unresolved V genes, and no reason is known for the rest. The V and J calls and the clone size are those of that table, but D and trimming were determined from the DNA. The sample records 300,000 to 450,000 clones, around 13% of which are singletons. The ten top clones hold 0.0085% to 0.012% of the sample.

Note on this clone: What antigen it recognizes has not been identified. The record has no base qualities; no much larger clone is one base away.

This sequence originates from a woman aged 18-30 years with type 1 diabetes. The specimen sequenced was naive CD4+ T cells from blood. This specimen's cell subset or site label, per the study, means: true naive CD4+ T cells.

The sequence in DNA is TGCAGCGTTGAACCGGGTTCCACAGATACGCAGTATTTT. This translates into CSVEPGSTDTQYF. Recombination connected TRBV29-1 to TRBJ2-3; the D segment cannot be called with confidence. V is shortened by 2 bases, J by 2 bases, and the region joining them spans 8 bases. The CDR1 and CDR2 encoded by the germline V gene are SQVTM and ANQGSEA. The CDR3 runs 13 residues from the cysteine to the phenylalanine. Only the CDR3 DNA is retained, 39 bases long and in frame from the first base.